This TCR beta chain is from a study of shared clonotypes between healthy human individuals. Broader study findings: The represented genetic and exposure-history diversity was limited by the small number of donors. Estimated richness values were generally larger in naive subsets than in memory subsets.

Concerning this clone itself: Antigen unknown.

Sequencing was performed with immunoSEQ multiplex PCR; in TCRdb, only in-frame clones are kept and a portion is missing. The sample contains around 2.5 million clones, 93% of which appear only once. The CDR3 is 14 residues long. V was pared by 8 bases and J by 4 bases, with 7 bases of the junction left unmatched. Germline CDR1 reads SNHLY; CDR2 reads FYNNEI. Sequenced material: naive CD4+ T cells from PBMCs. The subset: CD45RA+ positively selected. The TCR was taken from a man younger than 30 in good health. Some clones in this sample may be carry-over from other donors' samples. The genes are TRBV2 and TRBJ2-3; 9 bases agree with TRBD2. CDR3 coding DNA: TGTGCCAGCTGCGGACTAGCGTGTTCAGATACGCAGTATTTT. Translated: CASCGLACSDTQYF.